Below are 11 T cell receptor beta chains sequenced from a single sample in a study of PD-1 blockade in mismatch repair-deficient tumors. Only in-frame clones appear in the TCRdb table, and some are missing; sequencing was by immunoSEQ multiplex PCR. The sample yields 90,000 to 130,000 clones, about 80% seen once. The specimen comprised peripheral blood, sampled 60 weeks after starting pembrolizumab. The receptors were gathered from an adult with mismatch repair-deficient cancer.

This clone was recorded only once. This chain connects TRBV19 to TRBJ1-2; D ambiguous. CDR1 and CDR2 (germline): LNHDA, SQIVND (reference sequence). CDR3 size: 11 residues. V was pared by 10 bases and J by 3 bases, with 9 bases between. The CDR3 DNA sequence: TGTGCCACACCAGGCTACTATGGCTACACCTTC. Translated, it gives CATPGYYGYTF. The full variable domain, in which reference TRBV19 and TRBJ1-2 provide the parts outside the CDR3, is DGGITQSPKYLFRKEGQNVTLSCEQNLNHDAMYWYRQDPGQGLRLIYYSQIVNDFQKGDIAEGYSVSREKKESFPLTVTSAQKNPTAFYLCATPGYYGYTFGSGTRLTVV.

To note about this clone: A junction end diverges from the germline sequence, so it may reflect a read error. The DNA of the CDR3 is TGTGCCGGCAGCTGGACTAGTCAGTCAGATACGCAGTATTTT. It codes for CAGSWTSQSDTQYF. The rearrangement links TRBV5-4 to TRBJ2-3, with 7 bases fitting TRBD2. CDR3 size: 14 residues. Germline V CDR1 and CDR2: SGHNT, YYREEE (reference sequence). Based on the CDR3 plus reference TRBV5-4 and TRBJ2-3, the full variable domain is ETGVTQSPTHLIKTRGQQVTLRCSSQSGHNTVSWYQQALGQGPQFIFQYYREEENGRGNFPPRFSGLQFPNYSSELNVNALELDDSALYLCAGSWTSQSDTQYFGPGTRLTVL.

This clone has only a few counts. The chain has TRBV30 and TRBJ1-1, with D possibly matching TRBD1 (6 bases). The germline gives CDR1 GTSNPN, CDR2 SVGIG (reference sequence). The CDR3 runs 13 residues. V lost 4 bases to trimming and J lost 7 bases, with 16 bases between them. In DNA form, the CDR3 reads TGTGCCTGGAACTGGGGACAAGCGAATGAAGCTTTCTTT. Its protein is CAWNWGQANEAFF. The complete variable domain, with remaining parts taken from reference TRBV30 and TRBJ1-1, reads SQTIHQWPATLVQPVGSPLSLECTVEGTSNPNLYWYRQAAGRGLQLLFYSVGIGQISSEVPQNLSASRPQDRQFILSSKKLLLSDSGFYLCAWNWGQANEAFFGQGTRLTVV.

The genes are TRBV7-2 and TRBJ2-7; 12 bases are a match to TRBD2. Germline values: CDR1 SGHTA, CDR2 FQGNSA. This CDR3 has 16 residues. V dropped 5 bases and J dropped 3; count of bases not matched to a gene: 8. CDR3: CASSVPRTSGNYEQYF. CDR3 sequence (DNA): TGTGCCAGCAGCGTACCCCGGACTAGCGGGAACTACGAGCAGTACTTC. Based on the CDR3 plus reference TRBV7-2 and TRBJ2-7, the full variable domain is GAGVSQSPSNKVTEKGKDVELRCDPISGHTALYWYRQSLGQGLEFLIYFQGNSAPDKSGLPSDRFSAERTGGSVSTLTIQRTQQEDSAVYLCASSVPRTSGNYEQYFGPGTRLTVT.

This clone was detected once. The chain recombines TRBV18 with TRBJ2-1; TRBD1 aligns across 8 bases. Losses at the gene ends were 6 bases for V and 0 bases for J; bases not matched to a gene: 7. The CDR3 covers 16 residues. Germline CDR1 and CDR2: KGHSH and LQKENI. The CDR3 sequence is CASSPNRGVSYNEQFF. The DNA of the CDR3 is TGTGCCAGCTCCCCAAACAGGGGGGTCTCCTACAATGAGCAGTTCTTC.

This clone was counted only a few times. The genes are TRBV19 and TRBJ1-2; 7 positions agree with TRBD1. Germline lookup yields CDR1 LNHDA and CDR2 SQIVND (reference sequence). The J segment lost 0 bases and the V segment lost 6 bases, leaving 4 bases of the junction unmatched. This CDR3 has 14 amino acids. The CDR3 DNA sequence: TGTGCCAGTAGGGGGGACAGATCTAACTATGGCTACACCTTC. Residues: CASRGDRSNYGYTF.

This chain uses TRBV5-4 with TRBJ2-1, with D hard to call. V lost 3 bases and J lost 7, with 8 bases in between. This CDR3 is 12 amino acids long. Looked up from germline, CDR1 is SGHNT and CDR2 is YYREEE (reference sequence). CDR3 amino acids: CASSSLRNEQFF. The CDR3 DNA reads TGTGCCAGCAGCTCCCTCCGAAATGAGCAGTTCTTC.

This chain uses TRBV10-3 with TRBJ2-7, with D possibly being TRBD2 (7 bases). This CDR3 spans 14 amino acids. Trimming shortened V by 2 bases and J by 2 bases, and 10 bases separated the two germline ends. The germline V gene has CDR1 ENHRY and CDR2 SYGVKD. This CDR3 is CAISEKRDTYEQYF. Written as DNA, the CDR3 is TGTGCCATCAGTGAGAAGCGGGACACCTACGAGCAGTACTTC.

In this sample, this clone turned up a few times. V and J are TRBV29-1 and TRBJ2-7; D uncertain. The length of the CDR3 is 14 residues. Between the trimmed V and J ends, which lost 4 bases and 3 bases, there was a span of 16 bases. Germline values: CDR1 SQVTM, CDR2 ANQGSEA. The CDR3 sequence: CSVGGLVGNYEQYF. CDR3 sequence (DNA): TGCAGCGTTGGCGGTTTAGTGGGAAACTACGAGCAGTACTTC.

The V call is TRBV5-6, the J call TRBJ2-6; D is ambiguous. Deletions cut 0 bases from V and 1 base from J, with 8 bases between. The V gene's germline CDR1 is SGHDT and CDR2 YYEEEE. The CDR3 runs to 16 residues. For the CDR3, the DNA is TGTGCCAGCAGCTTGGTTGTCGATTCTGGGGCCAACGTCCTGACTTTC. It is translated as CASSLVVDSGANVLTF.

With respect to this clone: At the DNA level, this CDR3 is encoded by other sequences in the same sample as well. The rearrangement joins TRBV4-2 to TRBJ2-3; 8 nucleotides agree with TRBD2. The J segment lost 3 bases and the V segment lost 1 base, leaving 6 bases of the junction unmatched. CDR1 is LGHNA, CDR2 YNFKEQ, per germline. CDR3 length: 16 residues. CDR3 DNA sequence: TGTGCCAGCAGCCAAGGGCGGACGGGAGGGACAGATACGCAGTATTTT. Translating gives CASSQGRTGGTDTQYF.